This T cell receptor beta chain was sequenced during a study of control samples from healthy donors and cancer patients. Clones were sequenced by immunoSEQ multiplex PCR, and TCRdb holds only the in-frame ones, with some missing. Here the sample spans around 82,000 clones, about 90% being singletons. CDR1 SGHTA and CDR2 FQGNSA come from the germline V gene. V was trimmed by 3 bases and J by 1 base, leaving 9 bases between them. There are 14 residues in the CDR3. This TCR came from a man aged 45-65 years in good health. The V call is TRBV7-2, the J call TRBJ1-1; maybe TRBD1 (6 bases). The sequencing input was blood. CDR3 sequence (DNA): TGTGCCAGCAGCTTTCTGGGGGCGAACACTGAAGCTTTCTTT. Residues: CASSFLGANTEAFF.